This note documents a single T cell receptor beta chain sequence. Other DNA variants within this sample encode the same CDR3. This entry belongs to a study of blood T cell repertoires in COVID-19. Germline values: CDR1 MDHEN, CDR2 SYDVKM. The V end lost 5 bases, the J end lost 0 bases, and 10 bases lay between the germline ends. The CDR3 totals 15 residues. Authors' data handling: The assay estimated nucleated cells by amplifying reference gene primers. The method was immunoSEQ multiplex PCR; TCRdb's version includes in-frame clones alone and lacks a portion of them. That table furnishes V, J and clone size, whereas the DNA furnished D and trimming. This sample has some 380,000 clones, with around 87% found just once.

Sequenced sample: peripheral blood. The chain has TRBV28 and TRBJ1-4, with TRBD1 as a possible D gene (6 bases). This clonotype originated in a man aged 18 to 35 with active or convalescent COVID-19. CDR3 amino acids: CASSLWTATNEKLFF. CDR3 nucleotide sequence: TGTGCCAGCAGTCTCTGGACAGCAACTAATGAAAAACTGTTTTTT.